This TCR beta chain was sequenced for a study of vaccination and CD4 T cells after COVID-19. Study-level information: SARS-CoV-2 positivity in convalescent patients was established by nasal swab PCR; nine had mild and one severe disease. Convalescent participants consisted of six males and four females, two being Hispanic.

TCRdb analysed the PCR reads with MiXCR anew, one entry per CDR3 protein. The sample holds around 20,000 distinct CDR3 sequences, approximately 60% seen once. Germline V gives CDR1 LNHDA, CDR2 SQIVND (reference sequence). The CDR3 has 13 amino acids. Trimming shortened V by 4 bases and J by 3 bases, and 9 bases separated the two germline ends. Spanning March to December 2020, the positive PCR dates came before US Alpha, Beta and Delta variants. Remarks on this clonotype: Its antigen is currently unknown.

Study-level findings and limits: There was no significant change from about 20 to 38 median reactive clonotypes.

This clonotype was sampled from a human donor who had recovered from COVID-19. The chain joins TRBV19 to TRBJ1-2; D may be TRBD1 (6 bases). Sequenced here: CD4+ T cells from blood, sampled after SARS-CoV-2 vaccination. The CDR3 region has the DNA TGTGCCAGTAGTACTGACAGGTACTATGGCTACACCTTC. Translation: CASSTDRYYGYTF.